The present entry profiles one T cell receptor beta chain with its context. What it binds is unknown. Mismatch with germline at one junction end may stem from a read error. Co-extraction yielded RNA and DNA from approximately 22-30 mg of unsorted bulk tissue. The CDR3 consists of 15 residues. The data derive from a study of tumor-infiltrating lymphocytes in primary liver carcinoma. Study details: Measuring roughly 4.2 to 11 cm across, the tumors were staged as T1-T3 N0M0. Each of the samples returned roughly 3.65 to 7.5 million productive TCRbeta reads (a yield similar across tissue types). Study-level points and caveats: The difference in top-250-clone fraction between tumors and blood was significant, favoring tumors (p = 0.039). A small share of top clones, only about 7-25%, was found in all five tumor regions.

The template, about 510 ng total RNA, yielded TCR beta cDNA made with a constant-region primer. ARM-PCR, slightly modified, supplied the TCR beta libraries through three nested multiplex PCR rounds. Each of the first two PCR rounds ran approximately 9 cycles with TRBV1-TRBV30 forward and C-beta reverse primers. MiXCR, run by TCRdb on the multiplex PCR reads, gives a single entry per CDR3 protein. This sample has 40,000 to 55,000 distinct CDR3 sequences; around 64% occur once, and the top ten carry 29%. V gene TRBV12-3 or TRBV12-4 combines with J gene TRBJ2-1, with 7 bases that match TRBD2. This sequence originates from a man aged 40-49 years with primary liver carcinoma and hepatitis B virus infection. Specimen: liver tumor tissue from sampling region 5. Sample subset: tumor region T5, tumor centre. The CDR3 sequence is CVSRRRGTIGNEQFF. Written as DNA, the CDR3 is TGTGTCAGCAGGCGTCGAGGGACTATCGGGAATGAGCAGTTCTTC.